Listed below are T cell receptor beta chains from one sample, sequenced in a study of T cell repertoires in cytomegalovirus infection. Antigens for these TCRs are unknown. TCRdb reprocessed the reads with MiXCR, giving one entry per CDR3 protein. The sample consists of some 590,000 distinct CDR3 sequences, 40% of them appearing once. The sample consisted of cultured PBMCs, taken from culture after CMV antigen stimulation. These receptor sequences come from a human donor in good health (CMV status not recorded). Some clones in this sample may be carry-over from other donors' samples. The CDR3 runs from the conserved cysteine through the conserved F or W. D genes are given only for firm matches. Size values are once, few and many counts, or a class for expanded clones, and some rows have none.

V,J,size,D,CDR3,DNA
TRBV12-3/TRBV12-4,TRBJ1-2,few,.,CASSSYGGPGGYTF,TGTGCCAGCAGTTCCTACGGGGGGCCGGGCGGCTACACCTTC
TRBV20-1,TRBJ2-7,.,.,CSAVGSGFGDEQYF,TGCAGTGCTGTTGGTTCCGGGTTCGGGGACGAGCAGTACTTC
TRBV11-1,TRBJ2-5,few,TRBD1,CASSVPGGAETQYF,TGTGCCAGCAGCGTCCCAGGGGGCGCGGAGACCCAGTACTTC
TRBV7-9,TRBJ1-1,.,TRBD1,CASSRGQTDTEAFF,TGTGCCAGCAGCCGGGGACAGACGGACACTGAAGCTTTCTTT
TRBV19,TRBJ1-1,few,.,CASSTGRGDTEAFF,TGTGCCAGTAGTACCGGACGGGGAGACACTGAAGCTTTCTTT
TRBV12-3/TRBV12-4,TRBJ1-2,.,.,CASSFEGGYGYTF,TGTGCCAGCAGTTTCGAGGGCGGCTATGGCTACACCTTC
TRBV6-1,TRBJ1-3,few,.,CASSDVGPGNTIYF,TGTGCCAGCAGTGATGTGGGACCGGGAAACACCATATATTTT
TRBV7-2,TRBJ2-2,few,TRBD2,CASSSMSAAGAGELFF,TGTGCCAGCAGCTCGATGTCAGCAGCGGGAGCCGGGGAGCTGTTTTTT
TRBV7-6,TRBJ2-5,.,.,CASSLGPTHLQETQYF,TGTGCCAGCAGCCTAGGACCAACCCACCTCCAAGAGACCCAGTACTTC
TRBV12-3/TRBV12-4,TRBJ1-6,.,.,CASSFQGGNSPLHF,TGTGCCAGCAGTTTCCAGGGCGGCAATTCACCCCTCCACTTT
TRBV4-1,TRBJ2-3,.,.,CASSQGAGEFFSTDTQYF,TGCGCCAGCAGCCAAGGGGCAGGGGAGTTCTTTAGCACAGATACGCAGTATTTT
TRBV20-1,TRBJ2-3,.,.,CSASWPGRFDTQYF,TGCAGTGCTAGCTGGCCGGGTCGGTTCGATACGCAGTATTTT
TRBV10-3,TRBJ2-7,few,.,CAIRDRTYEQYF,TGTGCCATCAGGGACAGAACCTACGAGCAGTACTTC
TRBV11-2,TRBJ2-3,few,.,CASSLDTGYGGTDTQYF,TGTGCCAGCAGCTTAGATACGGGGTACGGGGGCACAGATACGCAGTATTTT
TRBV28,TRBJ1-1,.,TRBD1,CASSLWDYRGQGSKKGTEAFF,TGTGCCAGCAGTTTATGGGATTATCGGGGACAGGGGTCTAAAAAGGGAACTGAAGCTTTCTTT
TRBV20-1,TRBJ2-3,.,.,CSGKDLPTDTQYF,TGCAGTGGGAAGGATCTTCCCACAGATACGCAGTATTTT
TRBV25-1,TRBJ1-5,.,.,CATGTDHSNQPQHF,TGTGCCACTGGTACGGATCATAGCAATCAGCCCCAGCATTTT
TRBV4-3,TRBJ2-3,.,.,CASSQDLAFSDTQYF,TGCGCCAGCAGCCAAGATTTGGCGTTTTCAGATACGCAGTATTTT
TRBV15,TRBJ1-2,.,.,CATSELGDYTF,TGTGCCACCAGCGAATTAGGCGACTACACCTTC
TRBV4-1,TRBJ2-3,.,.,CASSSRDVGYTQYF,TGCGCCAGCAGCAGCCGGGACGTGGGGTATACGCAGTATTTT